These 11 T cell receptor beta chains originate from one sample sequenced in a study of cytomegalovirus exposure and HLA in healthy donors. Vbeta (60) and Jbeta (13) primers were used in the PCR. Clones were sequenced by immunoSEQ multiplex PCR, and TCRdb holds only the in-frame ones, with some missing. This sample's clone table lists around 71,000 clones. The sequenced material came from PBMCs. All receptors come from a woman aged 25 to 45 in good health and CMV-seronegative.

The chain joins TRBV4-2 to TRBJ2-2, with 9 bases lining up with TRBD1. Germline values: CDR1 LGHNA, CDR2 YNFKEQ. The CDR3 extends over 16 amino acids. V trimming: 5 bases; J trimming: 0 bases; junction bases outside the gene matches: 4. CDR3 region: CASSARQGANTGELFF. The CDR3 coding sequence is TGTGCCAGCAGCGCGAGACAGGGGGCGAACACCGGGGAGCTGTTTTTT.

The chain links TRBV30 to TRBJ2-7; D unclear. Germline V gene sequence: CDR1 GTSNPN, CDR2 SVGIG (reference sequence). The CDR3 runs 12 residues. The V end lost 2 bases, the J end lost 4 bases, and 9 bases lay between the germline ends. CDR3 residues: CAWSLGGYEQYF. CDR3 in DNA: TGTGCCTGGAGTTTAGGCGGATACGAGCAGTACTTC.

The genes are TRBV27 and TRBJ1-2; 8 nucleotides align to TRBD1. The CDR3 has 12 residues. V shed 8 bases, J shed 8 bases, and the junction held 7 bases outside the gene matches. Per germline, CDR1 MNHEY and CDR2 SMNVEV (reference sequence). Here the CDR3 reads CASSRTGKGYTF. The CDR3 nucleotides are TGTGCCAGCTCCCGGACAGGGAAAGGCTACACCTTC.

The rearrangement uses TRBV7-9 and TRBJ2-4, with D possibly TRBD2 on 5 matching bases. V was clipped by 5 bases and J by 0 bases, with 11 bases between them. Germline V gene lookup returns CDR1 SEHNR and CDR2 FQNEAQ (reference sequence). This CDR3 is 15 amino acids long. CDR3 in amino acids: CASSPASGAKNIQYF. Written as DNA, the CDR3 is TGTGCCAGCAGCCCGGCCAGCGGAGCCAAAAACATTCAGTACTTC.

The chain uses TRBV18 and TRBJ2-7; TRBD1 matches 7 bases. V gave up 5 bases and J gave up 4 bases; unmatched junction bases: 14. The germline gives CDR1 KGHSH, CDR2 LQKENI. The CDR3 runs to 16 residues. The CDR3 coding sequence is TGTGCCAGCTCAACTACCTCGGACAGGCGATCATACGAGCAGTACTTC. Its protein product is CASSTTSDRRSYEQYF.

The chain uses TRBV6-5 and TRBJ2-7; D is unclear. CDR3 length: 15 residues. V was trimmed by 2 bases and J by 0 bases, leaving 11 bases between them. Germline V gene lookup returns CDR1 MNHEY and CDR2 SVGAGI. In nucleotides, the CDR3 is TGTGCCAGCAGTTACATGTTCTTATCCTCCTACGAGCAGTACTTC. It encodes CASSYMFLSSYEQYF.

The chain links TRBV18 to TRBJ1-5, with 7 bases matching TRBD1. The ends lost 4 bases at V and 5 bases at J; junction bases unmatched: 5. This CDR3 is built from 14 residues. Germline CDR1 is KGHSH and CDR2 is LQKENI. The CDR3 DNA is TGTGCCAGCTCACGACAGGGAGAGGATCAGCCCCAGCATTTT. Encoded protein: CASSRQGEDQPQHF.

The rearrangement joins TRBV5-1 to TRBJ1-3, with 8 bases aligning to TRBD1. The length of the CDR3 is 14 residues. CDR1 and CDR2 (germline): SGHRS, YFSETQ. V dropped 3 bases and J dropped 2; count of bases not matched to a gene: 1. For the CDR3, the DNA is TGCGCCAGCAGCTCGACAGGGGCTGGAAACACCATATATTTT. Protein product: CASSSTGAGNTIYF.

The V gene is TRBV9, the J gene TRBJ2-6; TRBD1 aligns across 9 bases. V lost 0 bases to trimming and J lost 0 bases; unmatched junction nucleotides: 7. CDR3 length equals 19 residues. CDR1 SGDLS and CDR2 YYNGEE come from the germline V gene. The CDR3 loop is CASSVGRDRVSSGANVLTF. The CDR3 DNA reads TGTGCCAGCAGCGTAGGCCGGGACAGGGTTTCCTCTGGGGCCAACGTCCTGACTTTC.

V gene TRBV30 combines with J gene TRBJ2-2; D is possibly TRBD1 (6 bases). The CDR3 totals 15 residues. Germline loops: CDR1 GTSNPN, CDR2 SVGIG (reference sequence). The ends were cut back, 1 base at V and 6 bases at J, with 15 bases in the middle. The CDR3 DNA is TGTGCCTGGAGTGCCCCCACAACAGGGCCCGGGGAGCTGTTTTTT. It encodes CAWSAPTTGPGELFF.

The chain is built from TRBV19 and TRBJ1-1; TRBD1 is a possible D gene (5 bases). The CDR3 spans 15 residues. Germline assignment: CDR1 LNHDA and CDR2 SQIVND (reference sequence). The V end was cut by 6 bases, the J end by 3 bases, with 17 bases between. CDR3 residues: CASSRGHGGDTEAFF. In nucleotides, the CDR3 is TGTGCCAGTAGCCGAGGACACGGTGGGGACACTGAAGCTTTCTTT. Variable domain in full (rest from reference TRBV19 and TRBJ1-1): DGGITQSPKYLFRKEGQNVTLSCEQNLNHDAMYWYRQDPGQGLRLIYYSQIVNDFQKGDIAEGYSVSREKKESFPLTVTSAQKNPTAFYLCASSRGHGGDTEAFFGQGTRLTVV.